These T cell receptor beta chains were read from a single sample in a study of T cells after yellow fever vaccination. From the 5' RACE reads, TCRdb called clonotypes with MiXCR, one entry per CDR3 protein. The sample holds roughly 300,000 distinct CDR3 sequences, 6.5% to 8.5% seen once. Source: PBMCs, taken roughly 46 days after the first yellow fever vaccination. These receptors were taken from a man aged 18 to 30 who received the YFV17D yellow fever vaccine. CDR3s include the opening cysteine and the closing phenylalanine or tryptophan. A D gene is named only where the DNA matches it firmly. Clone sizes are given selectively: once, few, many, or a class where the clone is expanded.

v_call	d_call	j_call	clone_size	cdr3_nt	cdr3_aa
TRBV20-1	TRBD2	TRBJ2-3	few	TGCAGTGCTACGATACATACGGGGGGGTCGGGATCAGATACGCAGTATTTT	CSATIHTGGSGSDTQYF
TRBV18	-	TRBJ2-5	many	TGTGCCAGCTCACCACAGTTTTTCCGAGAGACCCAGTACTTC	CASSPQFFRETQYF
TRBV25-1	-	TRBJ2-1	few	TGTGCCAGCAGTGGTACTAGAGCGGTGTGGTACAATGAGCAGTTCTTC	CASSGTRAVWYNEQFF
TRBV29-1	-	TRBJ1-1	many	TGCAGCGTTGAAGGGGACATTAGGATGAACACTGAAGCTTTCTTT	CSVEGDIRMNTEAFF
TRBV6-5	-	TRBJ1-1	few	TGTGCCAGCAGTTACTCGGTCTCCACTGAAGCTTTCTTT	CASSYSVSTEAFF
TRBV9	-	TRBJ2-3	many	TGTGCCAGCAGCGTACGGGGCACAGATACGCAGTATTTT	CASSVRGTDTQYF
TRBV5-1	-	TRBJ1-2	many	TGCGCCAGCAGCTGGTCGCTATCGACAGGTAGTACGGGCTACACCTTC	CASSWSLSTGSTGYTF
TRBV6-1	TRBD2	TRBJ2-1	-	TGTGCCAGCACTACGGACGGGGGGGAGACGTACAATGAGCAGTTCTTC	CASTTDGGETYNEQFF
TRBV10-3	-	TRBJ2-1	-	TGTGCCATCAGTGAGTCCCCGGATGAGCAGTTCTTC	CAISESPDEQFF
TRBV6-5	TRBD1	TRBJ1-3	-	TGTGCCAGCAGTTACAGGGGGCGCGGCGGAAACACCATATATTTT	CASSYRGRGGNTIYF
TRBV2	-	TRBJ1-3	-	TGTGCCAGCCTGGGACCTTATGCTGACACCATATATTTT	CASLGPYADTIYF
TRBV4-2	-	TRBJ1-1	-	TGTGCCAGCAGCCAATCCCCAAGCACTGAAGCTTTCTTT	CASSQSPSTEAFF
TRBV5-1	TRBD1	TRBJ1-2	few	TGCGCCAGCAGCTTCTCCTCGGGACAGGGCTCCTATGGCTACACCTTC	CASSFSSGQGSYGYTF
TRBV7-6	TRBD1	TRBJ1-5	-	TGTGCCAGCAGCCCCTACAGGGGTAGCAATCAGCCCCAGCATTTT	CASSPYRGSNQPQHF
TRBV5-1	TRBD2	TRBJ2-1	many	TGCGCCAGCAGCCCTATCCTGGGGCTAGCGGGGAACAATGAGCAGTTCTTC	CASSPILGLAGNNEQFF
TRBV20-1	TRBD1	TRBJ2-4	-	TGCAGTGCTAGCCACAGGGGCCTGAAACTAGCCAAAAACATTCAGTACTTC	CSASHRGLKLAKNIQYF
TRBV12-3/TRBV12-4	-	TRBJ2-1	many	TGTGCCAGTCAGACGGGGGTCGGGCAGTTCTTC	CASQTGVGQFF
TRBV19	-	TRBJ2-7	few	TGTGCCTCCTCCGGCGGTCCCGACGCCGAGCAGTACTTC	CASSGGPDAEQYF
TRBV19	-	TRBJ1-5	few	TGTGCCAGTAGTACCTACAGGGCTCATCAGCCCCAGCATTTT	CASSTYRAHQPQHF
TRBV12-3/TRBV12-4	-	TRBJ2-5	many	TGTGCCAGCAGCCGTCAGGCCCAGTACTTC	CASSRQAQYF
TRBV5-1	-	TRBJ2-3	many	TGCGCCAGCAGCCCCCGGAGCGGGGATACGCAGTATTTT	CASSPRSGDTQYF
TRBV5-1	-	TRBJ2-4	few	TGCGCCAGCATGGGGCTGGCAAGAAACATTCAGTACTTC	CASMGLARNIQYF
TRBV12-3/TRBV12-4	-	TRBJ1-1	-	TGTGCCAGCAAACTGTCGGCGGGGGGCAGGACTGAAGCTTTCTTT	CASKLSAGGRTEAFF
TRBV12-3/TRBV12-4	-	TRBJ2-3	few	TGTGCCAGCAGTCTAGGAGAGGATACGCAGTATTTT	CASSLGEDTQYF
TRBV7-8	-	TRBJ2-1	few	TGTGCCAGCAGCTCCGCGCCCGGCCGGGACTACAATGAGCAGTTCTTC	CASSSAPGRDYNEQFF
TRBV5-1	-	TRBJ1-3	-	TGCGCCAGCAGCTTGGCCGGTCCGGCGATGGGAAACACCATATATTTT	CASSLAGPAMGNTIYF
TRBV5-1	TRBD1	TRBJ1-5	few	TGCGCCAGCAGCCAGGACAGGGGGACGTGGCATTTT	CASSQDRGTWHF
TRBV5-1	TRBD1	TRBJ1-1	many	TGCGCCAGCAGCTTGGGACAGGGGGTGAACACTGAAGCTTTCTTT	CASSLGQGVNTEAFF
TRBV7-2	-	TRBJ1-1	few	TGTGCCAGCAGCTTAGATAGCACTGAAGCTTTCTTT	CASSLDSTEAFF
TRBV15	-	TRBJ2-3	many	TGTGCCACCAGCTTCCGTGGGGCAGGGACAGATACGCAGTATTTT	CATSFRGAGTDTQYF
TRBV4-3	-	TRBJ2-1	many	TGCGCCAGCAGCCAAGTGGGTTACAATGAGCAGTTCTTC	CASSQVGYNEQFF
TRBV5-1	-	TRBJ1-4	many	TGCGCCAGCAGCTTGAACCGTGAAAAACTGTTTTTT	CASSLNREKLFF
TRBV6-6	-	TRBJ2-5	-	TGTGCCAGCAAACAGGGAAGGGAGACCCAGTACTTC	CASKQGRETQYF
TRBV7-3	TRBD2	TRBJ2-1	few	TGTGCCAGCAGCTTAAAACTAGCGGGGGGTCTCAATGAGCAGTTCTTC	CASSLKLAGGLNEQFF
TRBV7-8	TRBD2	TRBJ2-2	many	TGTGCCAGCAGGACCTTTAGCGGGGACACCGGGGAGCTGTTTTTT	CASRTFSGDTGELFF
TRBV10-2	TRBD2	TRBJ2-5	-	TGCGCCAGCCGGAGGGAGCGGGGGCACACTGGTGAGACCCAGTACTTC	CASRRERGHTGETQYF
TRBV10-3	-	TRBJ2-6	-	TGTGCCATCTCGATCACCTCTGGGGCCAACGTCCTGACTTTC	CAISITSGANVLTF
TRBV20-1	-	TRBJ2-3	few	TGCAGTGCTAGAGATGCCTATAGGGATACGCAGTATTTT	CSARDAYRDTQYF
TRBV27	TRBD2	TRBJ2-1	many	TGTGCCAGCGCCGCGGCGGGGGGGCTGAGGAATGAGCAGTTCTTC	CASAAAGGLRNEQFF
TRBV2	TRBD2	TRBJ2-1	many	TGTGCCAGCAGTAGCGGGGGCCTAAACAATGAGCAGTTCTTC	CASSSGGLNNEQFF